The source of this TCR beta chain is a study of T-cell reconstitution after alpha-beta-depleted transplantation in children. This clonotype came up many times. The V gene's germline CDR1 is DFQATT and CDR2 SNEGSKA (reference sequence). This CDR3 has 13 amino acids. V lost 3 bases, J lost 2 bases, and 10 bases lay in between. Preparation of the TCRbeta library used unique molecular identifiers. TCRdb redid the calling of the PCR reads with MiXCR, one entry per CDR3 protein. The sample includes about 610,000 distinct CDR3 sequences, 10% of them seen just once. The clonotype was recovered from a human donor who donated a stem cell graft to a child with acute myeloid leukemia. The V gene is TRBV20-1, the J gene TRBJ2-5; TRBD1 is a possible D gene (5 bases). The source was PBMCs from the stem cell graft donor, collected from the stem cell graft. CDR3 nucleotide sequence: TGCAGTGCTAGTGTGACAGTTCAAGAGACCCAGTACTTC. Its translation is CSASVTVQETQYF.